This TCR beta chain appears in the sequencing data of a study of cytomegalovirus exposure and HLA in healthy donors. Study-wide results and caveats: Among the sequence variants, a highly shared cluster was likely an artifact of sequencing.

V lost 2 bases and J lost 5, with 13 bases in between. Germline V gene sequence: CDR1 SEHNR, CDR2 FQNEAQ (reference sequence). This CDR3 is built from 15 residues. This clone showed up just a few times. Antigen: not known. Both 60 Vbeta primers and 13 Jbeta primers went into the PCR. Generated by immunoSEQ multiplex PCR, the TCRdb table keeps only in-frame clones and is missing some. The sample shows approximately 100,000 clones, 65% of them seen only once. Sequences were obtained from PBMCs. This TCR was recovered from a man aged 25 to 40 in good health and CMV-seropositive. The chain carries TRBV7-9 and TRBJ2-1; D unclear. The CDR3 loop reads CASSLLDRLDNEQFF. CDR3 nucleotide sequence: TGTGCCAGCAGCTTACTCGATCGACTCGACAATGAGCAGTTCTTC.